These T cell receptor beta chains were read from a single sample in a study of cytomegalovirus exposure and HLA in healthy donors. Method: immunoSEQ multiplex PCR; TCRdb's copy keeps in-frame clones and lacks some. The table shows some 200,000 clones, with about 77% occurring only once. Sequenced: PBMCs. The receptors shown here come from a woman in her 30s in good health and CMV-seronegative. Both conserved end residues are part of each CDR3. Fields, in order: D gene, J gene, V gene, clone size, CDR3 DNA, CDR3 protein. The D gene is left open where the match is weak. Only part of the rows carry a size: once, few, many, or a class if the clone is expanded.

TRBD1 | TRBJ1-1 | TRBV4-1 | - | TGCGCCAGCAGCCAAAGAGAGGGGGCGTGGGGAACGAACACTGAAGCTTTCTTT | CASSQREGAWGTNTEAFF
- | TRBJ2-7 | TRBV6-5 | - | TGTGCCAGCAGTTACTCGTTCCCACAGGCCTACGAGCAGTACTTC | CASSYSFPQAYEQYF
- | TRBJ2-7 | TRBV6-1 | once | TGTGCCAGCACCGCGGTGGACAGCGCCTACGAGCAGTACTTC | CASTAVDSAYEQYF
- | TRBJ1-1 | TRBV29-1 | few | TGCAGCGTTGGGTTGGGAGAAAACACTGAAGCTTTCTTT | CSVGLGENTEAFF
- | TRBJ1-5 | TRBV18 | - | TGTGCCAGCTCACCACTCTACAATCAGCCCCAGCATTTT | CASSPLYNQPQHF
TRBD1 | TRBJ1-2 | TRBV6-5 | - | TGTGCCAGCAGTTCGGACAGGGGTAATGGCTACACCTTC | CASSSDRGNGYTF
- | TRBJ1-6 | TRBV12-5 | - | TGTGCTAGTGGTTTGGTACGGGGAGGGAATAGTCGTTCACCCCTCCACTTT | CASGLVRGGNSRSPLHF
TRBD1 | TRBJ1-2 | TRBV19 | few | TGTGCCACCGGGGACAGGGGGCAATATAACTATGGCTACACCTTC | CATGDRGQYNYGYTF
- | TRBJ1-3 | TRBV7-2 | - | TGTGCCAGCAGCCTTGACAGAGCTGGAAACACCATATATTTT | CASSLDRAGNTIYF
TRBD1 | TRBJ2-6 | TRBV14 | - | TGTGCCAGCAGTTGGACAGGAAGATCTGGGGCCAACGTCCTGACTTTC | CASSWTGRSGANVLTF
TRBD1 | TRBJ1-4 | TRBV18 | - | TGTGCCAGCTCACGTCAGCCGGGACAGGGAGATGAAAAACTGTTTTTT | CASSRQPGQGDEKLFF
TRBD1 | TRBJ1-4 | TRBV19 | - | TGTGCCAGTAGTACTAGCCGGGACAGGGGCGAAAAACTGTTTTTT | CASSTSRDRGEKLFF
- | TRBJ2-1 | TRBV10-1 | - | TGCGCCAGCAGCAAAGCCGGCAATGAGCAGTTCTTC | CASSKAGNEQFF
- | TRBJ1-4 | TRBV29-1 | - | TGCAGCGTTTGGAGTCCAACTAATGAAAAACTGTTTTTT | CSVWSPTNEKLFF
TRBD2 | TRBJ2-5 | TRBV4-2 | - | TGTGCCAGCAGCCAAGATCGGGAGGGAGGCGAGACCCAGTACTTC | CASSQDREGGETQYF
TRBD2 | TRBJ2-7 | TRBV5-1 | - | TGCGCCAGCAGCGATCGTCTAGCGGGGGGGGGTGAGCAGTACTTC | CASSDRLAGGGEQYF
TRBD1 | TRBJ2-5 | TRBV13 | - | TGTGCCAGCAGCTCGGACAGGGGTCAGACCCAGTACTTC | CASSSDRGQTQYF
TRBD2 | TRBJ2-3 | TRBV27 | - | TGTGCCAGCAGTCCCCGAGGAGCGGGGGGGCCAACAGATACGCAGTATTTT | CASSPRGAGGPTDTQYF
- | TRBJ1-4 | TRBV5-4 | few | TGTGCCAGCAGCAGACCGGGAGGGTCAACTAATGAAAAACTGTTTTTT | CASSRPGGSTNEKLFF
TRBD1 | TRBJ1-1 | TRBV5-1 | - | TGCGCCAGCAGCTACAGGGGGATGAACACTGAAGCTTTCTTT | CASSYRGMNTEAFF
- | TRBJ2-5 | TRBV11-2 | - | TGTGCCAGCAGCTTAGGGGGCCCCCAGTACTTC | CASSLGGPQYF
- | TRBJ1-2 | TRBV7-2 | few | TGTGCCAGCAGCGCTTCGGATGGCTACACCTTC | CASSASDGYTF
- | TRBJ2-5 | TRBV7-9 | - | TGTGCCAGCAGCCGGGAGACCCAGTACTTC | CASSRETQYF
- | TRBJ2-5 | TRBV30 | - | TGTGCCTGGACGTACGGGATTGGAACCCAAGAGACCCAGTACTTC | CAWTYGIGTQETQYF
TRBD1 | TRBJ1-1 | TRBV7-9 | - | TGTGCCAGCACCCCAGGGGGTCAAGGGGTCATGAACACTGAAGCTTTCTTT | CASTPGGQGVMNTEAFF
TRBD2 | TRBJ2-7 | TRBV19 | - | TGTGCCAGTAGTGCGCTAGCGGGGGCCTACGAGCAGTACTTC | CASSALAGAYEQYF
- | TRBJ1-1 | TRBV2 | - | TGTGCCAGCCGGACATCGAACACTGAAGCTTTCTTT | CASRTSNTEAFF
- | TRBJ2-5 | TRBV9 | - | TGTGCCAGCAGCGTAGGTCCTGAAGAGACCCAGTACTTC | CASSVGPEETQYF
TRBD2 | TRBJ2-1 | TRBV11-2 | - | TGTGCCAGCAGCTCGCCGGGACAGCGGGAGGAAGACAATGAGCAGTTCTTC | CASSSPGQREEDNEQFF
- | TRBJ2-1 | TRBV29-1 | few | TGCAGCGTTGATGTGCGGGGAGCCTACAATGAGCAGTTCTTC | CSVDVRGAYNEQFF
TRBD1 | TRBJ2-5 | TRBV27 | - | TGTGCCAGCAGTTTGAAGACAGGGTTGGAGACCCAGTACTTC | CASSLKTGLETQYF
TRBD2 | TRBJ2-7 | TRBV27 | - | TGTGCCAGCAGTTTAGGCGCGGGAGGGGGCTCCTACGAGCAGTACTTC | CASSLGAGGGSYEQYF
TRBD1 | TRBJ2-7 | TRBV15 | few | TGTGCCACCAGCGACGGTTGGGACAGGGTCTACGAGCAGTACTTC | CATSDGWDRVYEQYF
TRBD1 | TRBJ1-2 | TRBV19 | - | TGTGCCAGTAGTACCGGGGACAGACGCCAATACACCTTC | CASSTGDRRQYTF
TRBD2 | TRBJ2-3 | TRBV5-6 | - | TGTGCCAGCAGCGGAACTAGCGGGAAGGACACAGATACGCAGTATTTT | CASSGTSGKDTDTQYF
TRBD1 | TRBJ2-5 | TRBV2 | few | TGTGCCAGCGGTAGACAGGGAGAGACCCAGTACTTC | CASGRQGETQYF
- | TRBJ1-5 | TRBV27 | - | TGTGCCAGCAGTTTATCAGGCTCACAGGGTTTGGGGCAGCCCCAGCATTTT | CASSLSGSQGLGQPQHF
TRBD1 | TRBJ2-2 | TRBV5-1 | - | TGCGCCAGCAGCTTGACAGGGGCTACCGGGGAGCTGTTTTTT | CASSLTGATGELFF
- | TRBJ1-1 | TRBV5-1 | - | TGCGCCAGCAGCTTTGGGGGCGGGGGTACTGAAGCTTTCTTT | CASSFGGGGTEAFF
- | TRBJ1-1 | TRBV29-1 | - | TGCAGCGCCACCCCATTTTGGGGGGAGAACACTGAAGCTTTCTTT | CSATPFWGENTEAFF
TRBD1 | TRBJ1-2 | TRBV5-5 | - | TGTGCCAGCAGCTTGTCGCAGGGGGCGCGTGGCTACACCTTC | CASSLSQGARGYTF
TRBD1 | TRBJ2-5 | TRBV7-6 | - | TGTGCCAGCAGCTTAGGACAGGGGGCAAGGGAGACCCAGTACTTC | CASSLGQGARETQYF
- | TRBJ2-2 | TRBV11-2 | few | TGTGCCAGCAGCTTAAGACAAGCCGCGAACACCGGGGAGCTGTTTTTT | CASSLRQAANTGELFF
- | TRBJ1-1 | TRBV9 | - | TGTGCCAGCAGCGTAGATGGGGGGATCATGAACACTGAAGCTTTCTTT | CASSVDGGIMNTEAFF
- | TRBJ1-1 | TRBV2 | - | TGTGCCAGCAGCTACTTAACTGCCACTGAAGCTTTCTTT | CASSYLTATEAFF
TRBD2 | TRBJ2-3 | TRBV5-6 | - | TGTGCCAGCAGCCGGGGGTTACTAGCGGGATTCACAGATACGCAGTATTTT | CASSRGLLAGFTDTQYF
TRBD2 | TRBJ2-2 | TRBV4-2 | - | TGTGCCAGCAGCCAAGATAAGCTAGCGGGAGTGGGCGGGGAGCTGTTTTTT | CASSQDKLAGVGGELFF
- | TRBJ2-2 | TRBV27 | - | TGTGCCAGCAGCTCCTCCGGGATGTGGCGCCACACCGGGGAGCTGTTTTTT | CASSSSGMWRHTGELFF
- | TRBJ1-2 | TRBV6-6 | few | TGTGCCAGCAGTATAACAGGGTTTGGCGGCGGCTACACCTTC | CASSITGFGGGYTF
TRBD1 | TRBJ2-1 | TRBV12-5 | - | TGTGCTAGTGGTTCCCCCGGGGCCACAGGGGGCTACAATGAGCAGTTCTTC | CASGSPGATGGYNEQFF
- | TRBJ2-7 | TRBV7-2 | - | TGTGCCAGCAGCTCCGACTTTCCCCGCGAGCAGTACTTC | CASSSDFPREQYF
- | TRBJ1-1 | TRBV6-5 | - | TGTGCCAGCAGTTCAACTCCGTCAGGAAGGAACACTGAAGCTTTCTTT | CASSSTPSGRNTEAFF
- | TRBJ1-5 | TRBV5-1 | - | TGCGCCAGCAGCTTGGGACAGAGTAGCAATCAGCCCCAGCATTTT | CASSLGQSSNQPQHF
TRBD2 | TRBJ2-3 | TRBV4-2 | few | TGTGCCAGCAGCCAAGTAGTGGGAGGGCCTGCAGATACGCAGTATTTT | CASSQVVGGPADTQYF
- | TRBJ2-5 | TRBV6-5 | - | TGTGCCAGCAGGACGGGTTTCGAGACCCAGTACTTC | CASRTGFETQYF
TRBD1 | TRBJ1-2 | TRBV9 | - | TGTGCCAGCAGCATAAGGACAGGGCGGGTTTGGGATGGCTACACCTTC | CASSIRTGRVWDGYTF
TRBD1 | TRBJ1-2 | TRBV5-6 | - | TGTGCCAGCACCCAGGGGGCCCGCAGCTATGGCTACACCTTC | CASTQGARSYGYTF
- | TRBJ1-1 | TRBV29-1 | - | TGCAGCGTCGTGGGCCGCAGGGGCCAGACTGAAGCTTTCTTT | CSVVGRRGQTEAFF
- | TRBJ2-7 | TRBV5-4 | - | TGTGCCAGCAGCCGGGACATAGACTACGAGCAGTACTTC | CASSRDIDYEQYF